These 3 T cell receptor beta chains originate from one sample sequenced in a study of OX40 agonist ivuxolimab in advanced cancers. The assay was immunoSEQ multiplex PCR, and TCRdb's table has in-frame clones only and misses some. The top ten clones hold 13% to 15% of a sample with 49,000 or so clones, roughly nine tenths of them seen once. The starting material was CD4+ or CD8+ T cells sorted from blood, obtained in a trial of the OX40 agonist ivuxolimab. The receptors were sampled from an adult with an advanced solid tumor such as melanoma, head and neck, liver or kidney cancer.

The chain has TRBV29-1 and TRBJ2-7, with TRBD1 as a possible D gene (7 bases). Germline CDR1 is SQVTM and CDR2 is ANQGSEA. This CDR3 is built from 12 residues. Trimming removed 5 bases from V and 7 bases from J, with 15 bases in between. The chain's CDR3 is CSVRQGGGEQYF. DNA for the CDR3: TGCAGCGTTAGACAGGGAGGAGGGGAGCAGTACTTC.

V is TRBV11-2 and J is TRBJ2-3, with 11 bases matching TRBD1. The CDR3 has 16 residues. Germline values: CDR1 SGHAT, CDR2 FQNNGV. Trimming at V came to 5 bases and at J to 4 bases, leaving 8 bases not matched to a gene. CDR3 bases: TGTGCCAGCAGCCTTTGGACAGGGGGCAGCGCAGATACGCAGTATTTT. It codes for CASSLWTGGSADTQYF.

The chain links TRBV19 to TRBJ2-3; 11 positions match TRBD2. CDR3 length: 17 amino acids. V was clipped by 6 bases and J by 5 bases; unmatched bases: 13. Per the germline V gene, CDR1 is LNHDA and CDR2 is SQIVND (reference sequence). The CDR3 here is CASRLSPGTSGGDTQYF. DNA for the CDR3: TGTGCCAGTAGACTTAGTCCCGGGACTAGCGGAGGAGATACGCAGTATTTT.